This section outlines one T cell receptor beta chain sequence together with its context. This clonotype was detected only a few times. Its antigen specificity is not known. Its ends do not fully match the called genes, so a read error is possible. For CDR1 and CDR2, the germline V gene lists SGHRS and YFSETQ. The CDR3 contains 14 residues, cysteine and phenylalanine counted. Left in the record is the CDR3 DNA by itself, 42 bases read in frame from the first base. This sample is drawn from a study of regulatory T cells in long-lasting Graves disease (dated by TCRdb to about 2021). Looking at the study overall: Persistent Graves' disease was defined as persistently positive TSH receptor autoantibodies together with antithyroid drug treatment for over 5 years. Peripheral blood TCR sequencing and RNA sequencing compared persistent Graves' disease patients with newly diagnosed Graves' disease patients. The study took place in China and was registered as a clinical trial. A total of roughly 35 samples underwent TCR sequencing: 13 from persistent and roughly 20 from newly diagnosed Graves' disease patients. Antithyroid drugs had been taken for roughly 10 years on average by persistent Graves' disease patients in the clinical cohort.

Receptor libraries were prepared by multiplex PCR. Data came from an Illumina HiSeq 4000. iRepertoire HTBI primers and Arm-PCR amplification of CDR3 regions were used to construct TCR beta libraries. Gel purification was performed on PCR products prior to sequencing. The original pipeline was this. Across samples, roughly 60 TRBV and 12 to 15 TRBJ segments were identified and used for gene usage analysis of CDR3 amino acid clonotypes. COPE and FqMerger were used to merge filtered high-quality paired reads into contigs. BLAST was used to align contigs to IMGT TRBV, TRBD and TRBJ reference genes, with CDR3 defined following IMGT. Highly expanded clones were defined as clonotypes with a frequency above 0.1%. Repertoire diversity was measured by Shannon entropy, and V-J evenness by the Gini coefficient. A clonotype found in more than one individual was treated as public. Starting from the raw public reads, TCRdb applied fastp trimming at Q25, assembled clones with MiXCR and retained in-frame beta chains. Here each entry gathers all rows of one CDR3 protein and keeps the most common genes and DNA. TCRdb's processing, not the study's, gives the V and J calls here. In all, the sample holds 400,000 to 600,000 distinct CDR3 sequences, and 20% to 25% of those were seen once. Of the sample, 7% to 9% falls within the top ten clones.

The time point label, read with the paper, signifies: persistent/refractory GD, antithyroid drugs over 5 years with positive TRAb. For both TCR sequencing and RNA sequencing, RNA was extracted from PBMCs using TRIzol. The diagnosis of Graves' disease was made according to American Thyroid Association guidelines. Recruitment of patients was carried out at an endocrinology department in Xi'an, China. Each patient gave 9 to 10 milliliters of peripheral blood, collected in an EDTA anticoagulant tube. Ficoll Paque Plus density gradient separation was used to isolate PBMCs, and no additional T cell sorting was done. An Agilent 2100 Bioanalyzer and agarose gel were used to check RNA quality, and a NanoDrop 2000 was used to measure RNA concentration. The paper as a whole reports these results and caveats: Only the TCR beta chain was sequenced and analyzed. More public clonotypes were shared among persistent patients (roughly 3,000) than among newly diagnosed patients (roughly 1,000). Persistent disease showed preferential use of TRBV28, TRBJ1-2 and TRBJ2-5, whereas newly diagnosed disease favored TRBV20-1 and TRBJ2-1. As a limitation, the authors acknowledged that the small sample size may reduce accuracy. Compared with newly diagnosed patients, persistent Graves' disease patients had lower TCR Shannon entropy and fewer highly expanded clones, which suggests clonal expansion. Only peripheral blood was studied, because thyroid tissue, the primary lesion, was inaccessible.

The chain was built from TRBV5-1 and TRBJ2-2; perhaps TRBD2 is the D gene, with 5 bases matching. The TCR comes from a female donor with Graves disease. Sample: peripheral blood mononuclear cells (PBMCs), taken when the disease was refractory, from a patient treated with antithyroid drugs. The base sequence is TGCGCCAGCAGCTCCGTGGCCGTTACCGGGGAGCTATTTTTT. It translates as CASSSVAVTGELFF.